The subject of this entry is one T cell receptor beta chain. Amplification of TCR beta CDR3 regions used RNA as the template. Using the HTBI primer set, a first-round RT-PCR was run on the TCR CDR3. TCRdb analysed the multiplex PCR reads with MiXCR anew, one entry per CDR3 protein. The sample lists 300,000 to 450,000 distinct CDR3 sequences; around 13% were seen once. The data derive from a study of T cells in Graves' hyperthyroidism and ophthalmopathy. Study-level background: Peripheral blood specimens were obtained at initial diagnosis, prior to any treatment.

If no ophthalmopathy progression occurred within 18 months, Graves' hyperthyroidism was stable. Germline V gene sequence: CDR1 LNHDA, CDR2 SQIVND (reference sequence). V shed 2 bases and J shed 7 bases, with 9 bases lying between them. The CDR3 has 13 amino acids. This rearrangement joins TRBV19 to TRBJ2-1; the D is unclear. The source material was blood. The TCR sequence derives from a woman aged 18-35 years with Graves' hyperthyroidism. CDR3 in amino acids: CASSIRARNEQFF. The CDR3 bases are TGTGCCAGTAGTATAAGGGCCCGGAATGAGCAGTTCTTC.